The 20 T cell receptor beta chains listed next were all sequenced from one sample in a study of blood T cell repertoires in COVID-19. The protocol was immunoSEQ multiplex PCR, while the TCRdb copy is restricted to in-frame clones and leaves out a portion. The table lists hundreds of thousands of clones, about 91% of them singletons. The sample comprised peripheral blood. All receptors come from an elderly man with acute or convalescent COVID-19.

J is TRBJ2-2 and V is TRBV19; 10 nucleotides line up with TRBD1. The germline CDR1 and CDR2 sequences are LNHDA and SQIVND (reference sequence). The CDR3 is made up of 18 amino acids. V lost 7 bases to trimming and J lost 3 bases; unmatched junction nucleotides: 14. The DNA for the CDR3 is TGTGCCAGTACCCTCCCAGCTGGGACAGGGGCCTACACCGGGGAGCTGTTTTTT. Protein product: CASTLPAGTGAYTGELFF.

This clone was observed a few times. The V gene is TRBV29-1, the J gene TRBJ1-1; D is uncertain. CDR1 is SQVTM and CDR2 is ANQGSEA in the germline V gene. V gave up 7 bases and J gave up 8 bases, with 23 bases separating them. This CDR3 has 14 amino acids. CDR3 nucleotides: TGCAGCGCTACGCCCCGGCTACAACGGAGGGAAGCTTTCTTT. Translating it yields CSATPRLQRREAFF.

This clone was recorded only once. V and J are TRBV4-3 and TRBJ1-6; D is unresolved. Germline lookup yields CDR1 LGHNA and CDR2 YSLEER. Trimming shortened V by 0 bases and J by 0 bases, and 9 bases separated the two germline ends. The CDR3 totals 17 residues. The CDR3 nucleotides read TGCGCCAGCAGCCAAGATCTCTCGAGCTCCTATAATTCACCCCTCCACTTT. Protein product: CASSQDLSSSYNSPLHF.

The rearrangement uses TRBV11-2 and TRBJ2-5, with D perhaps TRBD2 (5 bases). CDR3 size: 14 residues. CDR1 is SGHAT and CDR2 is FQNNGV in the germline V gene. V gave up 3 bases and J gave up 5 bases, with 13 bases separating them. DNA for the CDR3: TGTGCCAGCAGCTTGTCTCGGGGAGTGGAGACCCAGTACTTC. This sequence encodes CASSLSRGVETQYF.

A note on this clone: The same CDR3 is also encoded by other DNA sequences in this sample. This chain connects TRBV28 to TRBJ2-1, with TRBD2 matching 8 bases. Germline V gives CDR1 MDHEN, CDR2 SYDVKM. The CDR3 totals 14 residues. V lost 2 bases, J lost 4 bases, and 1 base stayed unmatched. The CDR3 loop reads CASSLSGSYNEQFF. CDR3 coding DNA: TGTGCCAGCAGTTTAAGCGGGAGTTACAATGAGCAGTTCTTC.

The chain links TRBV10-3 to TRBJ2-1; no clear D gene. V lost 8 bases, J lost 1 base, and 12 bases lay in between. CDR3 length: 14 residues. The V gene's germline CDR1 is ENHRY and CDR2 SYGVKD. CDR3 loop: CAIYSRLSYNEQFF. DNA of the CDR3: TGTGCCATCTACTCTCGACTTTCCTACAATGAGCAGTTCTTC.

The chain links TRBV6-1 to TRBJ1-4, with D unresolved. Between the trimmed V and J ends, which lost 2 bases and 8 bases, there was a span of 15 bases. CDR1 is MNHNS, CDR2 SASEGT, per germline. The CDR3 totals 15 residues. CDR3 region: CASSETPLVQEKLFF. In nucleotides, the CDR3 is TGTGCCAGCAGTGAAACGCCCTTAGTGCAAGAAAAACTGTTTTTT.

The V call is TRBV6-5, the J call TRBJ2-2; tentatively, D is TRBD2 (6 bases). The CDR3 totals 15 residues. The V end was cut by 2 bases, the J end by 2 bases, with 9 bases between. CDR1 and CDR2 (germline): MNHEY, SVGAGI. The CDR3 here is CASSYAGPNTGELFF. CDR3 DNA sequence: TGTGCCAGCAGTTACGCGGGACCCAACACCGGGGAGCTGTTTTTT.

The rearrangement links TRBV3-1 (or the pseudogene TRBV3-2) to TRBJ1-1; D call uncertain. V was shortened by 5 bases and J by 1 base, with 8 bases between the two germline ends. The germline V gene has CDR1 LGHDT and CDR2 YNNKEL (reference sequence). The CDR3 sequence is 13 residues long. The CDR3 nucleotides read TGTGCCAGCAGCTCTACGAAGAACACTGAAGCTTTCTTT. This translates into CASSSTKNTEAFF.

The chain carries TRBV7-2 and TRBJ1-6, with TRBD1 matching 7 bases. Germline CDR1 reads SGHTA; CDR2 reads FQGNSA. Losses at the gene ends were 3 bases for V and 6 bases for J; bases not matched to a gene: 8. The CDR3 has 16 amino acids. The CDR3 DNA follows: TGTGCCAGCAGCTTGGAGACAGGGCTTCCTAATTCACCCCTCCACTTT. Its translation is CASSLETGLPNSPLHF.

The V gene is TRBV28, the J gene TRBJ2-7; 12 bases line up with TRBD2. Germline V gives CDR1 MDHEN, CDR2 SYDVKM. The CDR3 consists of 17 residues. Unmatched junction bases numbered 15, after V lost 7 bases and J lost 5 bases. This CDR3 reads CASIGALAGGPRDEQYF. The CDR3 coding sequence is TGTGCCAGCATCGGGGCCCTAGCGGGAGGGCCTAGGGACGAGCAGTACTTC.

This sequence joins TRBV7-2 and TRBJ2-3; 7 bases line up with TRBD2. Losses at the gene ends were 4 bases for V and 2 bases for J; bases not matched to a gene: 3. This CDR3 region has 14 residues. Germline CDR1 reads SGHTA; CDR2 reads FQGNSA. The CDR3 spells CASSWGGVTDTQYF. CDR3 DNA: TGTGCCAGCAGCTGGGGGGGTGTCACAGATACGCAGTATTTT.

The chain recombines TRBV7-9 with TRBJ1-2, with D unresolved. The CDR3 is made up of 14 amino acids. Trimming cost V 8 bases and J 0 bases, with 13 bases left between them. Germline values: CDR1 SEHNR, CDR2 FQNEAQ (reference sequence). The chain's CDR3 is CASGFDLANYGYTF. CDR3 nucleotides: TGTGCCAGCGGTTTTGACCTAGCTAACTATGGCTACACCTTC. Supplemented by reference TRBV7-9 and TRBJ1-2, the full variable domain reads DTGVSQNPRHKITKRGQNVTFRCDPISEHNRLYWYRQTLGQGPEFLTYFQNEAQLEKSRLLSDRFSAERPKGSFSTLEIQRTEQGDSAMYLCASGFDLANYGYTFGSGTRLTVV.

The CDR3 sequence: CASSLRGSSTDTQYF. The CDR3 nucleotides are TGTGCCAGCAGCTTACGGGGGTCTAGCACAGATACGCAGTATTTT. The J gene is TRBJ2-3, the V gene TRBV11-3; weak D call: TRBD2 (6 bases). The V and J ends lost 2 bases and 0 bases respectively, with 9 bases between them. The CDR3 length is 15 residues. The V gene's germline CDR1 is SGHNT and CDR2 YENEEA.

This clone occurred a few times. J is TRBJ1-4 and V is TRBV18; 7 nucleotides align to TRBD1. CDR1 KGHSH and CDR2 LQKENI come from the germline V gene. J lost 1 base, V lost 3 bases, and 2 bases had no gene match. This CDR3 is 15 amino acids long. In nucleotides, the CDR3 is TGTGCCAGCTCACCCGGGACAGTAACTAATGAAAAACTGTTTTTT. It translates to CASSPGTVTNEKLFF.

The V gene is TRBV9, the J gene TRBJ2-3; no reliable D call. This CDR3 has 14 residues. The V end lost 0 bases, the J end lost 0 bases, and 5 bases lay between the germline ends. Germline V gene lookup returns CDR1 SGDLS and CDR2 YYNGEE. The CDR3 nucleotides read TGTGCCAGCAGCGTAGGGCCTAGCACAGATACGCAGTATTTT. Protein: CASSVGPSTDTQYF.

This sequence joins TRBV24-1 and TRBJ2-7; tentatively, D is TRBD1 (5 bases). V was clipped by 0 bases and J by 3 bases, with 11 bases between them. This CDR3 is 15 amino acids long. Germline CDR1 reads KGHDR; CDR2 reads SFDVKD. The CDR3 coding sequence is TGTGCCACCAGTGATTTGTCTTCAGGGAACTACGAGCAGTACTTC. Its protein is CATSDLSSGNYEQYF.

The chain joins TRBV29-1 to TRBJ1-5, with a weak D call TRBD1 (5 bases). V shed 6 bases and J shed 1 base, with 10 bases lying between them. CDR1 is SQVTM and CDR2 is ANQGSEA in the germline V gene. There are 13 residues in the CDR3. CDR3 sequence (DNA): TGCAGCGTCGGTGGGGCGAGCAATCAGCCCCAGCATTTT. This sequence encodes CSVGGASNQPQHF.

The V call is TRBV7-9, the J call TRBJ2-3, with 14 bases aligning to TRBD2. The CDR3 loop spans 19 amino acids. After removal of 4 bases from V and 0 bases from J, the junction contained 9 bases not matched to a gene. Germline CDR1 and CDR2: SEHNR and FQNEAQ (reference sequence). CDR3 sequence reads: CASSSGLAGGRTSTDTQYF. The CDR3 coding sequence is TGTGCCAGCAGCTCCGGACTAGCGGGAGGCCGAACTAGCACAGATACGCAGTATTTT.

In its sample, this clone was seen a few times. The V call is TRBV7-8, the J call TRBJ1-1; D ambiguous. The germline gives CDR1 SGHVS, CDR2 FQNEAQ. This CDR3 region has 15 residues. Trimming pared 4 bases from V and 0 bases from J, leaving 12 bases between. The CDR3: CASSSPSGVNTEAFF. In DNA form, the CDR3 reads TGTGCCAGCAGCTCTCCTTCCGGGGTGAACACTGAAGCTTTCTTT.